What follows are 8 T cell receptor beta chains derived from one specimen sequenced in a study of response to subunit inactivated influenza vaccine. TCRdb re-derived calls from the RT-PCR reads in MiXCR, one entry per CDR3 protein. The sample has over 450,000 distinct CDR3 sequences, 10% to 15% seen once. Sequencing used PBMCs from blood, obtained roughly 48 days after vaccination. The receptors stem from a man aged 45-60 years who received an inactivated influenza vaccine.

This clonotype has a count of ten or more. The V call is TRBV12-3 or TRBV12-4, the J call TRBJ2-5, with D unresolved. V was trimmed by 6 bases and J by 4 bases, leaving 15 bases between them. The CDR3 runs 14 residues. CDR3 residues: CASSLDVERETQYF. In DNA form, the CDR3 reads TGTGCCAGCAGCCTGGACGTGGAGAGAGAGACCCAGTACTTC.

This clonotype was observed many times. The rearrangement joins TRBV12-3 or TRBV12-4 to TRBJ1-6; maybe TRBD1 (5 bases). The CDR3 totals 13 residues. V lost 6 bases, J lost 9 bases, and 12 bases lay in between. The CDR3 spells CASSPTRVSPLHF. The DNA for the CDR3 is TGTGCCAGCAGCCCGACCAGGGTTTCACCCCTCCACTTT.

Many counts were recorded for this clonotype. The chain carries TRBV5-8 and TRBJ2-5, with 8 positions matching TRBD2. Germline V gene data show CDR1 as SGHTS and CDR2 as YDEGEE. V was pared by 1 base and J by 5 bases, with 10 bases of the junction left unmatched. CDR3 length equals 16 residues. The CDR3 region is CASSLSTGGPGETQYF. The CDR3 DNA sequence: TGTGCCAGCAGCTTGTCGACGGGGGGGCCGGGGGAGACCCAGTACTTC.

The table lists this clonotype with many counts. This chain uses TRBV10-2 with TRBJ1-6, with a possible D match to TRBD1 (6 bases). Germline V gene data show CDR1 as WSHSY and CDR2 as SAAADI. The CDR3 contains 14 residues. Trimming took off 6 bases at V and 10 bases at J, with 16 bases between the two ends. CDR3 DNA sequence: TGCGCCAGCAGCTCACAGGGTCAGGGCTCACCCCTCCACTTT. Translation: CASSSQGQGSPLHF.

The chain uses TRBV6-6 and TRBJ1-6, with D hard to call. Deletions cut 6 bases from V and 8 bases from J, with 11 bases between. This CDR3 contains 13 residues. Germline V CDR1 and CDR2: MNHNY, SVGAGI (reference sequence). The CDR3 is CASSLTTDSPLHF. Written as DNA, the CDR3 is TGTGCCAGCAGCTTGACGACGGATTCACCCCTCCACTTT.

The chain uses TRBV4-1 and TRBJ2-7; 8 bases agree with TRBD2. J gave up 3 bases and V 0 bases, and 10 bases lay outside the gene matches. Germline V lookup: CDR1 MGHRA, CDR2 YSYEKL. The CDR3 spans 17 residues. CDR3 DNA sequence: TGCGCCAGCAGCCAAGAACGGGCCGGGGGGGCTTTCTACGAGCAGTACTTC. It encodes CASSQERAGGAFYEQYF.

The chain uses TRBV5-1 and TRBJ2-5, with D hard to call. CDR1 is SGHRS and CDR2 is YFSETQ in the germline V gene. CDR3 length equals 14 residues. V dropped 4 bases and J dropped 5 bases, with 15 bases sitting between them. As DNA, the CDR3 is TGCGCCAGCAGCCCGGAACCTCAAGCGGAGACCCAGTACTTC. It specifies CASSPEPQAETQYF.

The rearrangement uses TRBV20-1 and TRBJ2-7; 13 bases map to TRBD2. The V segment lost 4 bases and the J segment 0 bases; nucleotides outside the gene matches: 3. The CDR3 has 15 residues. CDR1 DFQATT and CDR2 SNEGSKA come from the germline V gene (reference sequence). The CDR3 DNA is TGCAGTGCTATGGGACTAGCGGGGAACTCCTACGAGCAGTACTTC. This encodes CSAMGLAGNSYEQYF.